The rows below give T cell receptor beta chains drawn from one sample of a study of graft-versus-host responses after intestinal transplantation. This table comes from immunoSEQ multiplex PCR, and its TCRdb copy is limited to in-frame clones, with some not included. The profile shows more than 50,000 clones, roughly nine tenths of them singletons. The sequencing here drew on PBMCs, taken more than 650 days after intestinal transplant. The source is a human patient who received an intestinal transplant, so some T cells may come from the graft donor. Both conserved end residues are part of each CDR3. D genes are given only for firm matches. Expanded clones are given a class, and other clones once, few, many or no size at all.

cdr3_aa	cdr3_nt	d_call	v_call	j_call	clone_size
CASSPPEGGEWRGYTF	TGTGCCAGCAGCCCTCCAGAGGGCGGGGAGTGGCGTGGCTACACCTTC	-	TRBV4-2	TRBJ1-2	-
CASSRVDPGPNTEAFF	TGTGCCAGCAGCCGAGTGGACCCGGGACCGAACACTGAAGCTTTCTTT	-	TRBV5-4	TRBJ1-1	-
CASRNSNEQFF	TGTGCCAGCAGGAACTCCAATGAGCAGTTCTTC	-	TRBV6-5	TRBJ2-1	-
CASSRGGSYEQYF	TGCGCCAGCAGCCGGGGGGGCTCCTACGAGCAGTACTTC	TRBD2	TRBV5-1	TRBJ2-7	-
CAISAPTGNEQFF	TGTGCCATCAGTGCACCCACAGGTAATGAGCAGTTCTTC	-	TRBV10-3	TRBJ2-1	-
CASSGPYEQYF	TGTGCCAGCAGTGGACCCTACGAGCAGTACTTC	-	TRBV27	TRBJ2-7	-
CATSRVKGRGDYQPQHF	TGTGCCACCAGCAGAGTAAAGGGTCGCGGGGACTATCAGCCCCAGCATTTT	-	TRBV15	TRBJ1-5	-
CASSAEAGKGNEQFF	TGTGCCAGCAGTGCGGAAGCGGGGAAAGGCAATGAGCAGTTCTTC	TRBD2	TRBV2	TRBJ2-1	few
CSVDSRGHGYTF	TGCAGCGTTGATTCCAGGGGACATGGCTACACCTTC	-	TRBV29-1	TRBJ1-2	once
CASGASYNSPLHF	TGTGCCAGCGGGGCGAGTTATAATTCACCCCTCCACTTT	-	TRBV21-1	TRBJ1-6	-
CASSKSQEVNTEAFF	TGTGCCAGCAGCAAATCACAGGAGGTGAACACTGAAGCTTTCTTT	-	TRBV21-1	TRBJ1-1	-
CASLDGPRGGYTF	TGTGCCAGCCTGGATGGGCCCAGAGGGGGCTACACCTTC	-	TRBV19	TRBJ1-2	-
CAISGNSGGRGAEQFF	TGTGCCATCAGTGGCAATAGCGGGGGCAGAGGAGCTGAGCAGTTCTTC	TRBD2	TRBV10-3	TRBJ2-1	-
CASSLEAGGITDTQYF	TGCGCCAGCAGCTTGGAAGCGGGGGGGATCACAGATACGCAGTATTTT	TRBD2	TRBV5-1	TRBJ2-3	-
CASSAPAGSRLTNTQYF	TGTGCCAGCAGCGCCCCCGCAGGGAGCCGACTTACGAATACGCAGTATTTT	-	TRBV9	TRBJ2-3	-
CASSEGDTQYF	TGTGCCAGCTCAGAGGGGGATACGCAGTATTTT	-	TRBV7-6	TRBJ2-3	-
CASSYPGTENTEAFF	TGTGCCAGCAGCTACCCCGGGACAGAGAACACTGAAGCTTTCTTT	TRBD1	TRBV7-9	TRBJ1-1	-
CASSGDEYGYTF	TGTGCCAGCAGCGGTGATGAGTATGGCTACACCTTC	-	TRBV7-8	TRBJ1-2	-
CAPGNRTYNSPLHF	TGTGCCCCCGGGAACAGGACCTATAATTCACCCCTCCACTTT	-	TRBV6-5	TRBJ1-6	-
CATSRGANYGYTF	TGTGCCACCAGCAGAGGAGCTAACTATGGCTACACCTTC	-	TRBV15	TRBJ1-2	-
CASSRTVAKNIQYF	TGTGCCAGCAGCCGGACAGTAGCCAAAAACATTCAGTACTTC	-	TRBV6-5	TRBJ2-4	-
CARSSKPGQEPWREQYF	TGTGCCAGAAGCTCAAAGCCGGGACAGGAACCCTGGCGCGAGCAGTACTTC	TRBD1	TRBV5-3	TRBJ2-7	-
CASSLTGNGYTF	TGCGCCAGCAGCTTGACAGGGAATGGCTACACCTTC	-	TRBV5-1	TRBJ1-2	few
CASRAGDTSTDTQYF	TGTGCCAGCAGGGCCGGAGATACTAGCACAGATACGCAGTATTTT	-	TRBV6-1	TRBJ2-3	few
CASSRQGVDYSYEQYF	TGCGCCAGCAGCCGCCAGGGAGTTGACTACTCCTACGAGCAGTACTTC	-	TRBV4-1	TRBJ2-7	once